The rows below give T cell receptor beta chains drawn from one sample of a study of control samples from healthy donors and cancer patients. Some clones are missing from TCRdb's copy, which holds only in-frame ones; the method was immunoSEQ multiplex PCR. Of 120,000 or so clones in the sample, 90% to 95% were seen once. Sequenced input: PBMCs. These receptors all stem from a man aged 45-65 years with head and neck cancer. Both conserved end residues are part of each CDR3. Fields, in order: clone size, CDR3 length, D gene, V gene, J gene, CDR3 DNA, CDR3 protein. A D gene is named only where the DNA matches it firmly. A clone size is listed for some rows: how often the clone was seen (once, few, many), or a class if it is expanded.

.	16	TRBD1	TRBV3-1/TRBV3-2	TRBJ1-2	TGTGCCAGCAGCCAAGTAACCACCGGGACAGGGATGGGCTACACCTTC	CASSQVTTGTGMGYTF
.	14	.	TRBV18	TRBJ2-1	TGTGCCAGCTCACCCCAGAGGGGTTACAATGAGCAGTTCTTC	CASSPQRGYNEQFF
.	13	.	TRBV27	TRBJ1-1	TGTGCCAGCAGTTCCGAAGTGCACACTGAAGCTTTCTTT	CASSSEVHTEAFF
.	12	.	TRBV18	TRBJ2-7	TGTGCCAGCTCACCGGACAGACAAGAGCAGTACTTC	CASSPDRQEQYF
.	16	.	TRBV5-8	TRBJ2-2	TGTGCCAGCAGCCCATTTGCAGGGCCGAACACCGGGGAGCTGTTTTTT	CASSPFAGPNTGELFF
.	15	TRBD1	TRBV28	TRBJ1-4	TGTGCCAGCAGCCGCGGGACAGCTGATCCCGGAAAACTGTTTTTT	CASSRGTADPGKLFF
.	16	TRBD1	TRBV4-3	TRBJ2-7	TGCGCCAGCAGCCAAGATTCCGGGACAGTTTCCTACGAGCAGTACTTC	CASSQDSGTVSYEQYF
.	15	.	TRBV7-6	TRBJ2-7	TGTGCCAGCAGCTTAGGGGGTACGGCATCCTACGAGCAGTACTTC	CASSLGGTASYEQYF
.	15	TRBD1	TRBV28	TRBJ1-1	TGTGCCAGCAGGGATCCTGGGACAGGGAACACTGAAGCTTTCTTT	CASRDPGTGNTEAFF
.	12	.	TRBV7-2	TRBJ1-2	TGTGCCAGCAGCCTATACAACTATGGCTACACCTTC	CASSLYNYGYTF
once	12	.	TRBV12-3/TRBV12-4	TRBJ2-3	TGTGCCAGCAGTTATAAGGGAGCTAAGCAGTATTTT	CASSYKGAKQYF
.	15	.	TRBV7-2	TRBJ1-2	TGTGCCAGCAGCTTAGTTGACAGCGCTAACTATGGCTACACCTTC	CASSLVDSANYGYTF
.	15	.	TRBV19	TRBJ1-2	TGTGCCAGTAGCCTTCTGGACGCCTCTAACTATGGCTACACCTTC	CASSLLDASNYGYTF
.	13	.	TRBV7-2	TRBJ2-7	TGTGCCAGCACCTCCCCCGGTTTGTACGAGCAGTACTTC	CASTSPGLYEQYF
.	12	.	TRBV28	TRBJ2-7	TGTGCCAGCAGTTTAGGCGTAGGAGAGCAGTACTTC	CASSLGVGEQYF
.	13	.	TRBV12-3/TRBV12-4	TRBJ2-2	TGTGCCAGCTGCGAGGAGGATACCGGGGAGCTGTTTTTT	CASCEEDTGELFF
.	11	.	TRBV28	TRBJ1-2	TGTGCCAGCAGCTTGGCGGGGGGCTACACCTTC	CASSLAGGYTF
.	15	.	TRBV18	TRBJ2-3	TGTGCCAGCTCACCTCCGGGCCCGAGCACAGATACGCAGTATTTT	CASSPPGPSTDTQYF
.	14	.	TRBV10-2	TRBJ1-1	TGCGCCAGCAGTGGTCCCCCAGGGAACACTGAAGCTTTCTTT	CASSGPPGNTEAFF
once	14	.	TRBV28	TRBJ1-2	TGTGCCAGCAGTTTCCCCGGACAGTCCTATGGCTACACCTTC	CASSFPGQSYGYTF
.	15	.	TRBV6-5	TRBJ1-4	TGTGCCAGCAGTTTGGCAGGGGCAACTAATGAAAAACTGTTTTTT	CASSLAGATNEKLFF
.	15	.	TRBV6-2/TRBV6-3	TRBJ1-1	TGTGCCAGCAGCCCCTTGGGACGTCGGGACACTGAAGCTTTCTTT	CASSPLGRRDTEAFF
.	11	.	TRBV19	TRBJ2-7	TGTGCCAGTAGTACGCCTAATGCGCAGTACTTC	CASSTPNAQYF
.	15	.	TRBV4-3	TRBJ2-1	TGCGCCAGCAGTCTTGACGAGAGCTCCTACAATGAGCAGTTCTTC	CASSLDESSYNEQFF
.	15	TRBD1	TRBV6-6	TRBJ1-2	TGTGCCAGCAGGGGTAGGACAGGGGGGGAAGGAGGCTACACCTTC	CASRGRTGGEGGYTF
.	13	.	TRBV5-1	TRBJ1-5	TGCGCCAGCAGCTTGGGACCAGATCAGCCCCAGCATTTT	CASSLGPDQPQHF
.	15	.	TRBV7-9	TRBJ2-3	TGTGCCAGCAGCTTAGGGGCGGGACCCACAGATACGCAGTATTTT	CASSLGAGPTDTQYF
.	13	.	TRBV30	TRBJ2-7	TGTGCCTGGAGTCTGACAGTCTCCTACGAGCAGTACTTC	CAWSLTVSYEQYF
few	12	.	TRBV2	TRBJ2-5	TGTGCCAGCGGAGGTAGGGAAGAGACCCAGTACTTC	CASGGREETQYF
.	13	.	TRBV19	TRBJ1-2	TGTGCCAGTAGCCGGACAGAAAACTATGGCTACACCTTC	CASSRTENYGYTF
.	9	.	TRBV20-1	TRBJ1-2	TGCAGTGCAGACAGGGGCTACACCTTC	CSADRGYTF
once	14	.	TRBV27	TRBJ2-5	TGTGCCAGCAGTTTATCGGCGGTTGGAGAGACCCAGTACTTC	CASSLSAVGETQYF
.	13	.	TRBV9	TRBJ2-7	TGTGCCAGCAGCGTATCATTTTCGGGCGAGCAGTACTTC	CASSVSFSGEQYF
.	11	.	TRBV4-2	TRBJ1-1	TGTGCCAGCAGCCAAAACACTGAAGCTTTCTTT	CASSQNTEAFF
.	16	TRBD1	TRBV19	TRBJ2-7	TGTGCCAGTAGTGAGTCCGACAGGGTCACCTCCTACGAGCAGTACTTC	CASSESDRVTSYEQYF
.	15	TRBD2	TRBV18	TRBJ2-3	TGTGCCAGCTCTCCCAGACTAGCGGCCACAGATACGCAGTATTTT	CASSPRLAATDTQYF
.	15	.	TRBV7-5	TRBJ2-7	TGTGTCAGAAGCTCGAACAGGGGGCAGACCTGGGAGCAGTACTTC	CVRSSNRGQTWEQYF
.	16	TRBD1	TRBV6-2/TRBV6-3	TRBJ2-7	TGTGCCAGCAGTTACTCGAGGACAGGGATCGGCTACGAGCAGTACTTC	CASSYSRTGIGYEQYF
once	14	.	TRBV2	TRBJ1-4	TGTGCCAGCAGTGTGGACGGGCGGAGTGAAAAACTGTTTTTT	CASSVDGRSEKLFF
.	14	.	TRBV7-3	TRBJ2-2	TGTGCCAGCAGCTCTCCGATTTACACCGGGGAGCTGTTTTTT	CASSSPIYTGELFF
.	14	.	TRBV2	TRBJ2-4	TGTGCCAGCAGCCCTACGAGGGGACAAAACATTCAGTACTTC	CASSPTRGQNIQYF
.	16	TRBD2	TRBV2	TRBJ2-2	TGTGCCAGCAGTGCTCGGAGCGGGGGGGCAATCGGGGAGCTGTTTTTT	CASSARSGGAIGELFF
.	14	.	TRBV19	TRBJ1-2	TGTGCCAGTAGTGTCGACACCTATAACTATGGCTACACCTTC	CASSVDTYNYGYTF
.	14	TRBD2	TRBV29-1	TRBJ2-2	TGCAGCGCCCTGACTAGCGGGGTTTCCGGGGAGCTGTTTTTT	CSALTSGVSGELFF
.	11	.	TRBV7-9	TRBJ1-1	TGTGCCAGCAGCATACAGGCCCAAGCTTTCTTT	CASSIQAQAFF